Shown below are 6 T cell receptor beta chains from a single sample sequenced in a study of tumor-infiltrating lymphocytes in primary liver carcinoma. Extraction also yielded germline DNA, while blood RNA was obtained from unsorted whole blood. Researchers generated TCR beta cDNA from 500 ng of total RNA, relying on a constant-region primer. Slightly modified ARM-PCR with three nested multiplex PCR rounds yielded TCR beta libraries. TRBV1-TRBV30 forward primers paired with a C-beta reverse primer were used in the first two PCR rounds, which ran approximately 10 cycles each. TCRdb ran MiXCR on the multiplex PCR reads and lists one entry per CDR3 protein. This sample has about 200,000 distinct CDR3 sequences, with less than 75% found just once. Sequenced: peripheral blood. The source of these receptors is a woman in her sixties with primary liver carcinoma and hepatitis B virus infection.

As to this clonotype: This may be a read error, as it is one base from a much larger clone. Since the CDR3 does not end with the conserved phenylalanine or tryptophan, this likely comes from a read error. This chain links TRBV5-4 with TRBJ2-1; a weak D match, TRBD2 (5 bases). This CDR3 has 13 residues. V lost 6 bases, J lost 1 base, and 8 bases lay in between. CDR1 and CDR2 from the germline V gene are SGHNT and YYREEE (reference sequence). The CDR3 DNA sequence: TGTGCCAGCACCGGGGAGTCCTACAATGAGCAGTTCCTC. It codes for CASTGESYNEQFL.

Note on this clonotype: Compared with germline, one end of the junction differs, possibly owing to a read error. The V call is TRBV11-2, the J call TRBJ2-1; TRBD1 matches at 9 bases. Germline CDR1 is SGHAT and CDR2 is FQNNGV. The CDR3 extends over 15 amino acids. CDR3 sequence: CASSSGDRVYNQQFF. The DNA for the CDR3 is TGTGCTAGCAGCTCAGGGGACAGGGTCTACAATCAGCAGTTCTTC.

For this clonotype: The germline gene is not matched at one end of the junction; a read error may be the cause. The chain couples TRBV13 to TRBJ1-5; unclear D gene. CDR3 size: 16 residues. Looked up from germline, CDR1 is PRHDT and CDR2 is FYEKMQ (reference sequence). CDR3 sequence (DNA): TGTGCCAGCAACTTAATGGGGAGTCGGAGCAATCAGCCCCAGCATTTT. Residues: CASNLMGSRSNQPQHF.

In the case of this clonotype: At one boundary the junction diverges from the germline segment, which might be a read error. The chain uses TRBV29-1 and TRBJ1-2, with TRBD1 matching over 8 bases. This CDR3 has 13 residues. Germline assignment: CDR1 SQVTM and CDR2 ANQGSEA. The CDR3 spells CSVAQGAEGGYTF. In nucleotides, the CDR3 is TGCAGTGTTGCGCAGGGGGCAGAGGGTGGCTACACCTTC.

This clonotype occurred many times. V gene TRBV11-1 combines with J gene TRBJ2-2; D assignment may be TRBD1 or TRBD2 (5 bases each). The CDR3 consists of 16 residues. CDR1 SGHAT and CDR2 FQDESV come from the germline V gene (reference sequence). V dropped 2 bases and J dropped 4 bases, with 14 bases sitting between them. The chain's CDR3 is CASSLLVGEPTGELFF. For the CDR3, the DNA is TGTGCCAGCAGCTTATTAGTAGGGGAGCCCACCGGGGAGCTGTTTTTT.

On this clonotype itself: A junction boundary mismatches the germline segment, possibly from a read error. J is TRBJ2-6 and V is TRBV5-6; D not resolved. This CDR3 contains 15 residues. The germline V gene encodes CDR1 SGHDT and CDR2 YYEEEE. The CDR3, as DNA: TGTACCAGCAGCTCCTGGGGCTCTGGGGCCAACGTCCTGACTTTC. Protein sequence: CTSSSWGSGANVLTF.